The T cell receptor (beta chain) described here comes from a study of CD8+ T cells in alopecia areata. Study results and limitations: Sequencing of scalp samples also captures resident alphabeta T cells of normal skin. Affected lesional scalp, above all in alopecia totalis/universalis, was more clonal than normal scalp.

With regard to this clone: Antigen specificity is unknown.

RNA extraction and reverse transcription yielded cDNA as sequencing template. Sequenced by immunoSEQ multiplex PCR; TCRdb stores in-frame clones only, minus some. The sample includes some 110,000 clones, over 60% of them seen just once. CDR1 MNHEY and CDR2 SMNVEV come from the germline V gene (reference sequence). The trim removed 3 bases at V and 13 bases at J, leaving 12 bases unmatched. CDR3 length equals 14 residues. This sequence was found in a human donor in good health. Sequences were obtained from CD4+ T cells sorted from blood. The chain couples TRBV27 to TRBJ1-5; 7 bases align to TRBD1. This CDR3 is CASSFLRDSLRQHF. CDR3 in DNA: TGTGCCAGCAGTTTCTTACGGGACAGCCTAAGACAGCATTTT.